Below, 8 T cell receptor beta chains from the same sample are listed, as sequenced in a study of T cells after yellow fever vaccination. MiXCR, run by TCRdb on the 5' RACE reads, gives a single entry per CDR3 protein. The repertoire holds more than 75,000 distinct CDR3 sequences, with approximately 9% as singletons. This specimen was CD8+ T cells not binding an NS4B(214-222) dextramer, sorted from PBMCs, taken roughly 14 days after the first yellow fever vaccination. The receptors originated from a man aged 18-30 years who received the YFV17D yellow fever vaccine.

This clonotype was counted a few times. The genes are TRBV6-1 and TRBJ2-4; D possibly corresponds to TRBD1 (5 bases). CDR3 size: 14 residues. Germline values: CDR1 MNHNS, CDR2 SASEGT. The V end lost 5 bases, the J end lost 0 bases, and 8 bases lay between the germline ends. CDR3 region: CASSRTLAKNIQYF. The CDR3 DNA reads as TGTGCCAGCAGTCGGACACTAGCCAAAAACATTCAGTACTTC.

J is TRBJ2-1 and V is TRBV6-1; D gene ambiguous. Germline values: CDR1 MNHNS, CDR2 SASEGT. The CDR3 is 13 residues long. Trimming left V 5 bases short and J 6 bases short, with 11 bases between. This chain's CDR3 is CASSPTVGNEQFF. The DNA of the CDR3 is TGTGCCAGCAGTCCCACGGTTGGCAATGAGCAGTTCTTC.

This clonotype was picked up a small number of times. The CDR3 DNA reads TGTGCCAGCAGTTTATTCGGGAACACCGGGGAGCTGTTTTTT. This gives the protein CASSLFGNTGELFF. The chain has TRBV6-2 or TRBV6-3 and TRBJ2-2, with D uncertain. Germline loops: CDR1 MNHEY, CDR2 SVGEGT. V lost 4 bases and J lost 1, with 7 bases in between. This CDR3 contains 14 residues.

In this sample, this clonotype turned up a few times. The chain couples TRBV6-6 to TRBJ2-6, with no clear D. V was shortened by 10 bases and J by 1 base, with 5 bases between the two germline ends. CDR3 length: 12 amino acids. The germline gives CDR1 MNHNY, CDR2 SVGAGI (reference sequence). CDR3 nucleotides: TGTGCCACCCTTTCTGGGGCCAACGTCCTGACTTTC. Amino acid sequence: CATLSGANVLTF.

In this sample, this clonotype turned up many times. J is TRBJ2-7 and V is TRBV10-2, with D maybe TRBD1 (5 bases). This CDR3 comprises 12 residues. Germline CDR1 WSHSY, CDR2 SAAADI. V lost 6 bases to trimming and J lost 3 bases, with 9 bases between them. The CDR3 spells CASRGVDYEQYF. The CDR3 DNA sequence: TGCGCCAGCAGAGGGGTTGACTACGAGCAGTACTTC.

The rearrangement uses TRBV4-2 and TRBJ2-4, with D possibly TRBD2 on 5 matching bases. CDR1 and CDR2 (germline): LGHNA, YNFKEQ. CDR3 size: 15 residues. V was shortened by 5 bases and J by 1 base, with 12 bases between the two germline ends. CDR3 sequence: CASSEKGLAKNIQYF. The CDR3 DNA reads TGTGCCAGCAGCGAAAAAGGACTTGCCAAAAACATTCAGTACTTC.

Of note for this clonotype: The junction shows a germline mismatch at one end, possibly a read error. The chain links TRBV12-3 or TRBV12-4 to TRBJ2-7; 8 nucleotides agree with TRBD2. The CDR3 runs to 15 residues. The CDR3 DNA reads TGTGCCAGCAGCCTTAGCGGGGAGTCCTCCTACGAGCAGCACTTC. Protein product: CASSLSGESSYEQHF.

Many counts were recorded for this clonotype. The chain carries TRBV4-1 and TRBJ2-1; no reliable D call. The CDR3 loop spans 13 amino acids. CDR1 and CDR2 (germline): MGHRA, YSYEKL. The V end lost 1 base, the J end lost 6 bases, and 7 bases lay between the germline ends. The CDR3 region has the DNA TGCGCCAGCAGCCAAGGACTTGCCAATGAGCAGTTCTTC. Protein product: CASSQGLANEQFF.